This TCR beta chain was recovered during a study of T cell responses to AZD1222 COVID-19 vaccine (dated by TCRdb to the early 2020s). About the study as a whole: A total of just over 230 trial participants underwent TCR sequencing, of whom more than 200 had received two doses of AZD1222 and some 25 had received two doses of the MenACWY control vaccine. Trial participants were enrolled into age subgroups of 18-55, 56-69 and 70-plus years, which contained around 150, 28 and 57 TCR-sequenced participants, respectively. Broad study findings and their caveats: Because no day 14 peak-response samples were available, repertoires were characterized only after the peak T cell response. The vaccine-associated CD4 TCRs covered the entire spike protein, and the dominant responses fell in regions 160-218 and 743-854. Participants were mostly white British, with more females than males. The authors suggested clonal diversity may have been underestimated. The 56-69-year group was small, and its depth increase did not reach significance, likely because of low power. Conclusions about previously exposed vaccinees are limited, since just a handful of AZD1222 recipients were seropositive for SARS-CoV-2 at baseline. Epitopes outside the regions mutated in the B.1.351 and B.1.1.7 variants were reportedly recognized by nearly half of the unique spike-specific TCRs. A significant rise in spike-specific TCR breadth and depth was observed after two AZD1222 doses relative to day 0 and relative to MenACWY recipients.

The CDR3 regions of human TCRbeta chains were analyzed by immunosequencing. The published analysis was carried out like this. TCRs in the repertoires were compared against a reference library of SARS-CoV-2-specific TCRs that had been generated with the MIRA antigen-specificity platform. Breadth was defined as the fraction of unique TCRs that were SARS-CoV-2-associated. Depth was defined as the fraction of total T cells that were SARS-CoV-2-associated. Using the MIRA data, every spike-specific TCR was mapped to the spike region that the TCR reacted to and assigned to either a CD4 or a CD8 class. Log10-transformed breadth and depth values were compared by one-way ANOVA with Sidak's multiple comparisons tests. TCRdb holds this immuneACCESS table with in-frame rearrangements only. Some clones are missing; in checked studies, unresolved V genes explain under half, and the rest has no known cause. For V, J and clone size, that table is used; D and trimming come from the DNA. Within this sample are roughly 140,000 clones, with roughly 80% of them counted one time only. The ten biggest clones cover over 4% of the sample.

Of note for this clone: Its binding antigen is unknown. No base quality values were provided; no much bigger clone lies one nucleotide off.

Sample time point, as interpreted from the label and publication: baseline before first vaccination. Interpreted using the paper, the treatment or condition label stands for: meningococcal conjugate vaccine given as trial control. The vaccinee samples were drawn from two UK trials, COV001 and COV002, one of which was a single-blind randomized controlled phase 2/3 trial testing AZD1222 (ChAdOx1 nCoV-19) in healthy adults. Trial participant PBMC samples were collected at day 0 and day 28 after the second dose for TCRbeta chain sequencing. The germline V gene sets CDR1 to SGHRS and CDR2 to YFSETQ. Germline trimming: 3 bases from V, 4 bases from J; junction bases outside gene matches: 8. Including the terminal cysteine and phenylalanine, the CDR3 comprises 15 residues. Kept here is only the CDR3 DNA, which spans 45 bases and is read in frame from base 1.

Source: peripheral blood, taken on day 0 of MenACWY control vaccination. The chain is assembled from TRBV5-1 and TRBJ1-1, with 8 bases aligning to TRBD1. The sequence derives from an adult in good health. The sequence in DNA is TGCGCCAGCAGCTCCCTCCACGGACAGGGCACTGAAGCTTTCTTT. Its translation is CASSSLHGQGTEAFF.